This passage covers 29 T cell receptor beta chains from one sample sequenced in a study of T cell responses to AZD1222 COVID-19 vaccine. TCRdb keeps only in-frame clones here, not all; method: immunoSEQ multiplex PCR. The sample yields around 100,000 clones, approximately 89% seen once. The sample was peripheral blood, taken on day 0 of MenACWY control vaccination. All receptors come from an adult in good health.

V usage is TRBV21-1 and J usage is TRBJ2-4. TRBV21-1 is described as a pseudogene. This CDR3 spans 20 amino acids. CDR3: CASSRSFRTERAYAKNIQYF. CDR3 coding DNA: TGTGCCAGCAGCAGGAGTTTTAGGACAGAGCGGGCGTATGCCAAAAACATTCAGTACTTC.

The gene calls are TRBV5-8 and TRBJ2-1; perhaps TRBD2 as D (5 bases). Trimming removed 3 bases from V and 5 bases from J, with 9 bases in between. This CDR3 is built from 13 residues. Germline V gene data show CDR1 as SGHTS and CDR2 as YDEGEE. The CDR3 loop is CASSSDYDNEQFF. The CDR3 region has the DNA TGTGCCAGCAGCTCAGACTACGACAATGAGCAGTTCTTC.

The rearrangement uses TRBV5-1 and TRBJ2-2; D perhaps matches TRBD2 (6 bases). The germline V gene has CDR1 SGHRS and CDR2 YFSETQ. The CDR3 loop spans 14 amino acids. Trimming shortened V by 4 bases and J by 4 bases, and 11 bases separated the two germline ends. CDR3 residues: CASSAPGLTGELFF. In DNA, the CDR3 is TGCGCCAGCAGCGCTCCGGGACTCACCGGGGAGCTGTTTTTT.

The chain carries TRBV2 and TRBJ2-5; 7 bases map to TRBD1. This CDR3 is 16 amino acids long. The germline gives CDR1 SNHLY, CDR2 FYNNEI. V trimming: 3 bases; J trimming: 3 bases; junction bases outside the gene matches: 10. CDR3 bases: TGTGCCAGCAGTGATATTGCGGCAGGGGGTGAAGAGACCCAGTACTTC. Translation: CASSDIAAGGEETQYF.

This clone occurred a few times. The chain joins TRBV6-5 to TRBJ2-2; D may be TRBD2 (6 bases). This CDR3 has 13 residues. Germline values: CDR1 MNHEY, CDR2 SVGAGI. Trimming removed 11 bases from V and 2 bases from J, with 12 bases in between. The CDR3 DNA is TGTGCCTCGGCGGGAATCAACACCGGGGAGCTGTTTTTT. Its translation is CASAGINTGELFF.

The gene calls are TRBV19 and TRBJ1-5, with a weak D call TRBD1 (6 bases). Trimming left V 7 bases short and J 3 bases short, with 13 bases between. This CDR3 comprises 14 residues. Looked up from germline, CDR1 is LNHDA and CDR2 is SQIVND (reference sequence). The CDR3 sequence: CASNLQGSNQPQHF. For the CDR3, the DNA is TGTGCCAGTAACCTACAGGGCTCCAATCAGCCCCAGCATTTT.

V gene TRBV19 combines with J gene TRBJ2-7; 12 bases fit TRBD2. With V trimmed by 6 bases and J by 4 bases, 19 bases remained unmatched. Germline V gene lookup returns CDR1 LNHDA and CDR2 SQIVND (reference sequence). The CDR3 is 19 residues long. The CDR3 loop is CASSTWGRGPTSGRYEQYF. CDR3 DNA sequence: TGTGCCAGTAGCACATGGGGCAGGGGGCCAACTAGCGGGAGGTACGAGCAGTACTTC.

The V and J genes are TRBV29-1 and TRBJ2-5; no reliable D call. V was cut by 4 bases and J by 2 bases, with 8 bases left in between. The CDR3 loop spans 12 amino acids. Germline loops: CDR1 SQVTM, CDR2 ANQGSEA. The CDR3 is CSVGTVQETQYF. Here the CDR3 DNA reads TGCAGCGTTGGGACGGTTCAAGAGACCCAGTACTTC.

This chain uses TRBV28 with TRBJ1-2; D perhaps matches TRBD1 (6 bases). The ends were cut back, 6 bases at V and 7 bases at J, with 24 bases in the middle. The CDR3 extends over 16 amino acids. Per germline, CDR1 MDHEN and CDR2 SYDVKM. This CDR3 is CASRGQTAALKSGYTF. CDR3 sequence (DNA): TGTGCCAGCAGAGGACAGACAGCCGCCTTAAAGAGTGGCTACACCTTC.

The V and J genes are TRBV11-2 and TRBJ2-2; 9 bases fit TRBD1. The V and J ends lost 7 bases and 5 bases, in that order; junction bases with no gene match: 5. The germline CDR1 and CDR2 sequences are SGHAT and FQNNGV. This CDR3 has 14 amino acids. For the CDR3, the DNA is TGTGCCAGCACCCCGACAGGGGGAACCGGGGAGCTGTTTTTT. Its protein is CASTPTGGTGELFF.

The chain joins TRBV5-4 to TRBJ2-3; 15 nucleotides line up with TRBD2. CDR3 length: 17 residues. Trimming cost V 4 bases and J 0 bases; bases outside gene matches: 3. The germline V gene encodes CDR1 SGHNT and CDR2 YYREEE (reference sequence). The CDR3 spells CASSRTSGGASTDTQYF. CDR3 in DNA: TGTGCCAGCAGCCGGACTAGCGGGGGGGCGAGCACAGATACGCAGTATTTT.

As for this clone: This specimen includes other DNA sequences encoding the same CDR3. The chain couples TRBV5-1 to TRBJ1-1; tentatively, D is TRBD1 (6 bases). There are 14 residues in the CDR3. Germline CDR1 SGHRS, CDR2 YFSETQ. V gave up 0 bases and J gave up 1 base, with 7 bases separating them. In nucleotides, the CDR3 is TGCGCCAGCAGCTTGGGGACAGCGAACACTGAAGCTTTCTTT. This encodes CASSLGTANTEAFF.

The chain recombines TRBV6-5 with TRBJ1-1; TRBD1 matches 7 bases. The CDR3 covers 14 residues. J was trimmed by 1 base and V by 2 bases; bases with no gene match: 1. Per germline, CDR1 MNHEY and CDR2 SVGAGI. In DNA, the CDR3 is TGTGCCAGCAGTTACCGACAGGGGAACACTGAAGCTTTCTTT. Translation: CASSYRQGNTEAFF.

V gene TRBV19 combines with J gene TRBJ2-2; 8 bases line up with TRBD1. The J segment lost 6 bases and the V segment lost 5 bases, leaving 2 bases of the junction unmatched. From germline, CDR1 is LNHDA and CDR2 SQIVND (reference sequence). The CDR3 totals 13 residues. CDR3 protein: CASSAQGAGELFF. The CDR3 DNA is TGTGCCAGTAGTGCACAGGGGGCCGGGGAGCTGTTTTTT. The complete variable domain, with remaining parts taken from reference TRBV19 and TRBJ2-2, reads DGGITQSPKYLFRKEGQNVTLSCEQNLNHDAMYWYRQDPGQGLRLIYYSQIVNDFQKGDIAEGYSVSREKKESFPLTVTSAQKNPTAFYLCASSAQGAGELFFGEGSRLTVL.

This clone occurred a few times. The rearrangement links TRBV6-1 to TRBJ1-6, with 8 bases matching TRBD1. Unmatched junction bases numbered 3, after V lost 5 bases and J lost 6 bases. The CDR3 contains 14 residues. Germline CDR1 MNHNS, CDR2 SASEGT. This CDR3 is CASSPGQGNSPLHF. In nucleotides, the CDR3 is TGTGCCAGCAGTCCCGGACAGGGTAATTCACCCCTCCACTTT.

The chain couples TRBV7-8 to TRBJ2-4; possibly TRBD1 or TRBD2 for D (5 bases each). The CDR3 covers 16 residues. The V end lost 5 bases, the J end lost 1 base, and 15 bases lay between the germline ends. Germline CDR1 reads SGHVS; CDR2 reads FQNEAQ. The CDR3 region is CASSSFRDPAKNIQYF. CDR3 in DNA: TGTGCCAGCAGCAGCTTCCGGGACCCCGCCAAAAACATTCAGTACTTC. Complete variable domain (other parts from reference TRBV7-8 and TRBJ2-4): GAGVSQSPRYKVAKRGQDVALRCDPISGHVSLFWYQQALGQGPEFLTYFQNEAQLDKSGLPSDRFFAERPEGSVSTLKIQRTQQEDSAVYLCASSSFRDPAKNIQYFGAGTRLSVL.

The chain carries TRBV19 and TRBJ1-6, with D possibly matching TRBD1 (5 bases). V was clipped by 0 bases and J by 0 bases, with 9 bases between them. This CDR3 region has 17 residues. Germline V gives CDR1 LNHDA, CDR2 SQIVND (reference sequence). CDR3 protein: CASSIEGVSSYNSPLHF. The DNA of the CDR3 is TGTGCCAGTAGTATAGAAGGGGTGAGCTCCTATAATTCACCCCTCCACTTT.

A few counts support this clone. V and J are TRBV12-3 or TRBV12-4 and TRBJ1-1, with a possible D match to TRBD1 (6 bases). V dropped 6 bases and J dropped 4 bases, with 12 bases sitting between them. The CDR3 runs to 13 residues. The CDR3 nucleotides read TGTGCCAGCAGCCGGGACATAGGCACTGAAGCTTTCTTT. It specifies CASSRDIGTEAFF.

The chain joins TRBV18 to TRBJ2-7, with TRBD2 matching 11 bases. Trimming cost V 6 bases and J 3 bases; bases outside gene matches: 22. This CDR3 region has 20 residues. Germline CDR1 and CDR2: KGHSH and LQKENI. CDR3 sequence (DNA): TGTGCCAGCTCTCGAGTGCGGGGTGACCCCGCTAGCGGGGGGCTCTACGAGCAGTACTTC. This encodes CASSRVRGDPASGGLYEQYF.

The rearrangement links TRBV23-1 to TRBJ1-5; D call uncertain. TRBV23-1 is labeled an ORF, and its function is uncertain. V lost 4 bases to trimming and J lost 0 bases, with 16 bases between them. CDR3 length equals 17 residues. This CDR3 is CASSLGGSPYSNQPQHF. The CDR3 region has the DNA TGCGCCAGCAGTCTAGGAGGCAGCCCATATAGCAATCAGCCCCAGCATTTT.

CDR3 nucleotides: TGCGCCAGCAGCCCTGGGTCCGGCCCCCTTGATGAGCAGTTCTTC. It encodes CASSPGSGPLDEQFF. The chain recombines TRBV4-3 with TRBJ2-1; no clear D. Trimming stripped 4 bases from V and 8 bases from J, with 18 bases between. Germline loops: CDR1 LGHNA, CDR2 YSLEER. CDR3 size: 15 residues.

This clone has a single count. The chain joins TRBV30 to TRBJ2-3; D tentatively reads TRBD1 or TRBD2 (5 bases each). The germline V gene encodes CDR1 GTSNPN and CDR2 SVGIG (reference sequence). Deletions cut 3 bases from V and 3 bases from J, with 7 bases between. The length of the CDR3 is 12 residues. The CDR3 nucleotides read TGTGCCTGGAGCGGGGCTACAGATACGCAGTATTTT. Its translation is CAWSGATDTQYF.

This sequence joins TRBV7-9 and TRBJ2-5; D remains ambiguous. Trimming left V 4 bases short and J 5 bases short, with 14 bases between. Germline assignment: CDR1 SEHNR and CDR2 FQNEAQ (reference sequence). The CDR3 is 14 amino acids. In nucleotides, the CDR3 is TGTGCCAGCAGCTACGGGCTCGCTGGGGAGACCCAGTACTTC. This encodes CASSYGLAGETQYF.

CDR3: CASRGGLAGASYEQYF. The DNA for the CDR3 is TGTGCCAGCAGGGGGGGACTAGCGGGAGCCTCCTACGAGCAGTACTTC. The J gene is TRBJ2-7, the V gene TRBV2, with 14 bases that match TRBD2. Germline trimming cut 6 bases from V and 0 bases from J; bases unmatched to any gene: 4. The CDR3 length is 16 residues. Germline V lookup: CDR1 SNHLY, CDR2 FYNNEI.

The chain couples TRBV5-1 to TRBJ2-5; D possibly corresponds to TRBD2 (7 bases). V was trimmed by 0 bases and J by 2 bases, leaving 14 bases between them. This CDR3 is 16 amino acids long. CDR1 is SGHRS and CDR2 is YFSETQ in the germline V gene. This chain's CDR3 is CASSLATGGGQETQYF. CDR3 in DNA: TGCGCCAGCAGCTTGGCCACGGGGGGCGGACAAGAGACCCAGTACTTC.

The rearrangement joins TRBV7-2 to TRBJ2-7; TRBD2 might be the D (5 bases). The CDR3 consists of 15 residues. The germline CDR1 and CDR2 sequences are SGHTA and FQGNSA. Trimming stripped 1 base from V and 1 base from J, with 11 bases between. The chain's CDR3 is CASSLGGRGSYEQYF. CDR3 coding DNA: TGTGCCAGCAGCTTAGGAGGGAGAGGTTCCTACGAGCAGTACTTC.

V and J are TRBV7-2 and TRBJ2-7; TRBD2 aligns across 8 bases. In germline, CDR1 is SGHTA, CDR2 FQGNSA. V shed 2 bases, J shed 4 bases, and the junction held 7 bases outside the gene matches. The CDR3 consists of 15 residues. For the CDR3, the DNA is TGTGCCAGCAGCTTATCGATAGCGGGGCTATACGAGCAGTACTTC. Amino acid sequence: CASSLSIAGLYEQYF.

The V gene is TRBV30, the J gene TRBJ1-5; D is uncertain. V was clipped by 1 base and J by 2 bases, with 6 bases between them. CDR1 is GTSNPN and CDR2 is SVGIG in the germline V gene (reference sequence). This CDR3 comprises 13 residues. CDR3 amino acids: CAWSGQGNQPQHF. In DNA, the CDR3 is TGTGCCTGGAGTGGTCAGGGCAATCAGCCCCAGCATTTT.

In DNA, the CDR3 is TGTGCCAGCAGTCCCGCAGAGAACACTGAAGCTTTCTTT. Translated, it gives CASSPAENTEAFF. The J gene is TRBJ1-1, the V gene TRBV2; D not resolved. Deletions cut 5 bases from V and 1 base from J, with 8 bases between. This CDR3 is built from 13 residues. From germline, CDR1 is SNHLY and CDR2 FYNNEI.